Listed below are T cell receptor beta chains from one sample, sequenced in a study of T cells after posttransplantation cyclophosphamide. Here immunoSEQ multiplex PCR was the method, and the copy in TCRdb shows in-frame clones only, minus some. The sample has 4,200 or so clones; roughly 81% are singletons. Source: PBMCs, taken after an allogeneic stem cell transplant with post-transplant cyclophosphamide. The receptors stem from a female patient aged 50-59 years who received an allogeneic stem cell transplant from a related donor, was CMV-positive, and had no GVHD. Some of the T cells might come from the graft donor. The conserved cysteine and the conserved F or W are not part of the CDR3 here. The size of a clone is reported for some rows only, either as once, few or many, or as a class for expanded clones.

cdr3_aa: ASLPGQGIDQPQH
j_call: TRBJ1-5
v_call: TRBV19
clone_size: .

cdr3_aa: ASGLVLEGQKKAYEQY
j_call: TRBJ2-7
v_call: TRBV12-5
clone_size: .

cdr3_aa: ASSPLRDEKLF
j_call: TRBJ1-4
v_call: TRBV9
clone_size: once

cdr3_aa: ASTFKTGADYGYT
j_call: TRBJ1-2
v_call: TRBV6-5
clone_size: .

cdr3_aa: ASSEEGLAGIFF
j_call: TRBJ2-1
v_call: TRBV6-5
clone_size: .

cdr3_aa: ASSPSEVASYNSPLH
j_call: TRBJ1-6
v_call: TRBV18
clone_size: .

cdr3_aa: ASSLGQIYEQY
j_call: TRBJ2-7
v_call: TRBV7-8
clone_size: .

cdr3_aa: ATSRDRGEGGTEAF
j_call: TRBJ1-1
v_call: TRBV15
clone_size: few

cdr3_aa: ASREAGSYNEQF
j_call: TRBJ2-1
v_call: TRBV7-9
clone_size: once

cdr3_aa: ASSDTVGDYGYT
j_call: TRBJ1-2
v_call: TRBV10-2
clone_size: few

cdr3_aa: ASRPLEGRNYEQY
j_call: TRBJ2-7
v_call: TRBV25-1
clone_size: .

cdr3_aa: ASSDGGASYNEQF
j_call: TRBJ2-1
v_call: TRBV2
clone_size: .

cdr3_aa: ASRPTGAINNSPLH
j_call: TRBJ1-6
v_call: TRBV19
clone_size: once

cdr3_aa: ASSPPGTGRETQY
j_call: TRBJ2-5
v_call: TRBV7-7
clone_size: .

cdr3_aa: ATSRGQGAATNEKLF
j_call: TRBJ1-4
v_call: TRBV15
clone_size: few

cdr3_aa: ASSNVGIERGFTDTQY
j_call: TRBJ2-3
v_call: TRBV21-1
clone_size: .

cdr3_aa: ASSLGLAGGPNTGELF
j_call: TRBJ2-2
v_call: TRBV5-5
clone_size: .

cdr3_aa: AGRTGWGETQY
j_call: TRBJ2-5
v_call: TRBV6-1
clone_size: .

cdr3_aa: ASSALAFGTDTQY
j_call: TRBJ2-3
v_call: TRBV6-1
clone_size: .

cdr3_aa: ASGTESYGYT
j_call: TRBJ1-2
v_call: TRBV2
clone_size: .

cdr3_aa: ASSFQGYGNQPQH
j_call: TRBJ1-5
v_call: TRBV7-2
clone_size: .

cdr3_aa: ASSLQGSYEQY
j_call: TRBJ2-7
v_call: TRBV28
clone_size: .

cdr3_aa: AWSVRGYEF
j_call: TRBJ2-1
v_call: TRBV30
clone_size: .

cdr3_aa: ASSPAPNSVPDYEQY
j_call: TRBJ2-7
v_call: TRBV5-5
clone_size: .

cdr3_aa: ASSLPRGGVSYEQY
j_call: TRBJ2-7
v_call: TRBV28
clone_size: .

cdr3_aa: ASSVTGGPYEQY
j_call: TRBJ2-7
v_call: TRBV5-1
clone_size: once

cdr3_aa: ASSQSGGGGETQY
j_call: TRBJ2-5
v_call: TRBV7-6
clone_size: .

cdr3_aa: ASSPQGAHNSPLH
j_call: TRBJ1-6
v_call: TRBV6-5
clone_size: .

cdr3_aa: ASSLARQGRNEQY
j_call: TRBJ2-7
v_call: TRBV28
clone_size: .

cdr3_aa: ASSITGQGENEQY
j_call: TRBJ2-7
v_call: TRBV19
clone_size: .

cdr3_aa: ASSLSGTSSYNEQF
j_call: TRBJ2-1
v_call: TRBV11-2
clone_size: .

cdr3_aa: ASSLESSGGAAGELF
j_call: TRBJ2-2
v_call: TRBV5-4
clone_size: .

cdr3_aa: ASSMDKSSYNEQF
j_call: TRBJ2-1
v_call: TRBV2
clone_size: once

cdr3_aa: ASSGDRGPLGYGYT
j_call: TRBJ1-2
v_call: TRBV5-4
clone_size: .

cdr3_aa: ASKGLADNEQF
j_call: TRBJ2-1
v_call: TRBV19
clone_size: .

cdr3_aa: ASSAGTTEYNEQF
j_call: TRBJ2-1
v_call: TRBV5-4
clone_size: .

cdr3_aa: ASMRGLSSYNEQF
j_call: TRBJ2-1
v_call: TRBV27
clone_size: few

cdr3_aa: ASSGGQDRRNSPLH
j_call: TRBJ1-6
v_call: TRBV7-8
clone_size: .

cdr3_aa: ASSRTGIETQY
j_call: TRBJ2-5
v_call: TRBV7-9
clone_size: .

cdr3_aa: ASSTRDRSPLH
j_call: TRBJ1-6
v_call: TRBV9
clone_size: .